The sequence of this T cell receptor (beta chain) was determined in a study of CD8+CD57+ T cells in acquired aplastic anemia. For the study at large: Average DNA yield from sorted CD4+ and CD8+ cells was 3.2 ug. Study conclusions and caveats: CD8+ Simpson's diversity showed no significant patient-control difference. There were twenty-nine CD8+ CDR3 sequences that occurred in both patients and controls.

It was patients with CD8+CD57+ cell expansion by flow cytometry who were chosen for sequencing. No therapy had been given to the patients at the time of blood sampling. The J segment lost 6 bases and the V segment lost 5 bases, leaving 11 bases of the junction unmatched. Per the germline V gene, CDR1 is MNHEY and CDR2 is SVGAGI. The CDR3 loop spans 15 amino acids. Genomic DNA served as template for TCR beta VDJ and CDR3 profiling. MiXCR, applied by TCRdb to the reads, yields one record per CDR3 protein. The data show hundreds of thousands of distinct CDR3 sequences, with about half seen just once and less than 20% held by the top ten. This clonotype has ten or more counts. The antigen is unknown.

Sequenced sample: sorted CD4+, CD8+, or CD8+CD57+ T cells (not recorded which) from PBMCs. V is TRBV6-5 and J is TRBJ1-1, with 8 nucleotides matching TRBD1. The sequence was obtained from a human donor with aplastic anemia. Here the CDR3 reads CASSNRGTGGSEAFF. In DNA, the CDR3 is TGTGCCAGCAGTAACAGGGGGACAGGAGGGTCTGAAGCTTTCTTT.